These 24 T cell receptor beta chains originate from one sample sequenced in a study of blood T cell repertoires in COVID-19 (dated by TCRdb to about 2020). Libraries were built with the immunoSEQ multiplex PCR assay. TCRdb limited this immuneACCESS table to in-frame rearrangements with V and J called. A share of clones is missing; checked studies link under half to unresolved V genes, and the rest is unexplained. Across this sample there are under 300,000 clones, with about 83% seen only once. The leading ten clones occupy approximately 1.8% of the sample. The sample consisted of peripheral blood. The source is a man aged 30 to 45 who had recovered from COVID-19.

A single count supports this clone. The V call is TRBV6-1, the J call TRBJ1-1; D uncertain. CDR1 is MNHNS, CDR2 SASEGT, per germline. Trimming took off 3 bases at V and 0 bases at J, with 5 bases between the two ends. CDR3 length: 13 residues. CDR3 DNA sequence: TGTGCCAGCAGTGACACTCTGAACACTGAAGCTTTCTTT. Its protein is CASSDTLNTEAFF.

The V and J genes are TRBV5-5 and TRBJ1-5; a weak D match, TRBD1 (5 bases). Looked up from germline, CDR1 is SGHKS and CDR2 is YYEKEE (reference sequence). This CDR3 has 17 residues. With 0 bases removed from V and 0 bases from J, the gap between germline ends came to 13 bases. The CDR3 protein is CASSLGETADSNQPQHF. CDR3 sequence (DNA): TGTGCCAGCAGCTTGGGAGAGACAGCAGATAGCAATCAGCCCCAGCATTTT.

This chain uses TRBV6-2 or TRBV6-3 with TRBJ1-5, with D unclear. The CDR3 spans 13 residues. V lost 5 bases and J lost 4, with 9 bases in between. Germline lookup yields CDR1 MNHEY and CDR2 SVGEGT. In DNA form, the CDR3 reads TGTGCCAGCAGTGCCACCAGAAATCAGCCCCAGCATTTT. Translation: CASSATRNQPQHF.

The chain has TRBV29-1 and TRBJ1-5, with TRBD1 as a possible D gene (5 bases). Looked up from germline, CDR1 is SQVTM and CDR2 is ANQGSEA. CDR3 length equals 11 residues. V was clipped by 1 base and J by 11 bases, with 9 bases between them. Here the CDR3 DNA reads TGCAGCGTTGAAGCGGGGGGGGCCCAGCATTTT. Translation: CSVEAGGAQHF.

V usage is TRBV29-1 and J usage is TRBJ1-1; TRBD1 might be the D (5 bases). Trimming took 6 bases from V and 4 from J, leaving 9 bases between them. The CDR3 runs to 11 residues. The germline V gene encodes CDR1 SQVTM and CDR2 ANQGSEA. The CDR3 region has the DNA TGCAGCGTGGGGGGAGGCACTGAAGCTTTCTTT. It is translated as CSVGGGTEAFF.

V and J are TRBV19 and TRBJ1-5; maybe TRBD1 (6 bases). Germline V gene lookup returns CDR1 LNHDA and CDR2 SQIVND (reference sequence). CDR3 size: 15 residues. With 0 bases removed from V and 2 bases from J, the gap between germline ends came to 8 bases. The CDR3 here is CASSIEGAGNQPQHF. In DNA, the CDR3 is TGTGCCAGTAGTATAGAGGGGGCTGGCAATCAGCCCCAGCATTTT.

The chain links TRBV24-1 to TRBJ2-2; weak D call: TRBD1 (5 bases). V dropped 4 bases and J dropped 1 base, with 15 bases sitting between them. Germline V gene data show CDR1 as KGHDR and CDR2 as SFDVKD. This CDR3 is built from 17 residues. CDR3 DNA sequence: TGTGCCACCAGTGACTTAGCCAACACAGGGAACACCGGGGAGCTGTTTTTT. Its protein product is CATSDLANTGNTGELFF.

This chain joins TRBV2 and TRBJ1-2, with 8 bases fitting TRBD1. The length of the CDR3 is 14 residues. After removal of 3 bases from V and 2 bases from J, the junction contained 2 bases not matched to a gene. CDR1 and CDR2 from the germline V gene are SNHLY and FYNNEI. Written as DNA, the CDR3 is TGTGCCAGCAGTGAGCAGGGGGCAAACTATGGCTACACCTTC. Translated: CASSEQGANYGYTF.

The chain recombines TRBV6-1 with TRBJ1-1, with TRBD1 as a possible D gene (6 bases). The CDR3 extends over 14 amino acids. The ends were cut back, 2 bases at V and 5 bases at J, with 12 bases in the middle. Germline values: CDR1 MNHNS, CDR2 SASEGT. CDR3 protein: CASSEQTGFTEAFF. In nucleotides, the CDR3 is TGTGCCAGCAGTGAACAGACAGGCTTTACTGAAGCTTTCTTT.

This CDR3 reads CASSYGEMNTEAFF. DNA for the CDR3: TGTGCCAGCAGTTATGGGGAGATGAACACTGAAGCTTTCTTT. V is TRBV6-5 and J is TRBJ1-1; D gene uncertain. CDR3 length: 14 residues. V shed 3 bases and J shed 0 bases, with 8 bases lying between them. From germline, CDR1 is MNHEY and CDR2 SVGAGI.

The chain carries TRBV28 and TRBJ1-2; D gene unclear. CDR1 is MDHEN and CDR2 is SYDVKM in the germline V gene. V was clipped by 5 bases and J by 4 bases, with 11 bases between them. The CDR3 has 13 amino acids. This CDR3 is CASSNTGVYGYTF. CDR3 DNA sequence: TGTGCCAGCAGTAACACGGGAGTCTATGGCTACACCTTC.

This chain connects TRBV4-1 to TRBJ2-3; D not resolved. Germline-derived CDR1 and CDR2 are MGHRA and YSYEKL. This CDR3 has 15 residues. V dropped 1 base and J dropped 0 bases, with 8 bases sitting between them. CDR3 region: CASSQVQASTDTQYF. Written as DNA, the CDR3 is TGCGCCAGCAGCCAAGTCCAGGCTAGCACAGATACGCAGTATTTT.

V gene TRBV5-4 combines with J gene TRBJ2-2; D call uncertain. V gave up 0 bases and J gave up 4 bases, with 13 bases separating them. Germline-derived CDR1 and CDR2 are SGHNT and YYREEE (reference sequence). The CDR3 runs 16 residues. The CDR3 DNA sequence: TGTGCCAGCAGCTTGGAAGCGCTTGTCGGCACCGGGGAGCTGTTTTTT. The encoded protein is CASSLEALVGTGELFF.

The chain couples TRBV6-6 to TRBJ1-4; 7 bases match TRBD1. CDR1 is MNHNY, CDR2 SVGAGI, per germline (reference sequence). The CDR3 contains 15 residues. V gave up 8 bases and J gave up 0 bases; unmatched junction bases: 6. For the CDR3, the DNA is TGTGCCAGCCCCGGGACAGAGACAACTAATGAAAAACTGTTTTTT. It is translated as CASPGTETTNEKLFF.

The chain couples TRBV10-3 to TRBJ2-2, with 8 positions matching TRBD2. Germline CDR1 and CDR2: ENHRY and SYGVKD. This CDR3 is built from 15 residues. V shed 5 bases and J 5 bases; nucleotides not matched to a gene: 7. CDR3 in DNA: TGTGCCATCAGTTCCGGGACTAGTAATACCGGGGAGCTGTTTTTT. Translated, it gives CAISSGTSNTGELFF.

The chain carries TRBV7-6 and TRBJ2-2; TRBD1 matches 7 bases. The CDR3 consists of 16 residues. The germline V gene has CDR1 SGHVS and CDR2 FNYEAQ. V lost 4 bases, J lost 0 bases, and 5 bases stayed unmatched. As DNA, the CDR3 is TGTGCCAGCAGCTCGAAACAGGGGTCGAACACCGGGGAGCTGTTTTTT. It codes for CASSSKQGSNTGELFF.

The gene calls are TRBV24-1 and TRBJ2-1; TRBD1 might be the D (5 bases). Germline V gives CDR1 KGHDR, CDR2 SFDVKD. CDR3 length: 14 amino acids. V shed 6 bases and J shed 5 bases, with 13 bases lying between them. The CDR3 region is CATSLAGQDNEQFF. CDR3 DNA sequence: TGTGCCACCAGTTTGGCAGGGCAGGACAATGAGCAGTTCTTC.

V usage is TRBV6-5 and J usage is TRBJ2-5; 8 bases are shared with TRBD2. Germline V gene lookup returns CDR1 MNHEY and CDR2 SVGAGI. Trimming removed 8 bases from V and 5 bases from J; junction bases left unmatched: 13. This CDR3 is 15 amino acids long. CDR3 DNA sequence: TGTGCCAGCTGGCCGCCGGGGGGGGCGCGGGAGACCCAGTACTTC. Translating gives CASWPPGGARETQYF.

The CDR3 nucleotides are TGCGCCAGCAAAGGGGTGGAAGAAAAACTGTTTTTT. It encodes CASKGVEEKLFF. The J gene is TRBJ1-4, the V gene TRBV5-1, with a possible D match to TRBD1 (5 bases). V was shortened by 6 bases and J by 8 bases, with 11 bases between the two germline ends. This CDR3 is 12 amino acids long. Germline-derived CDR1 and CDR2 are SGHRS and YFSETQ.

The chain links TRBV6-1 to TRBJ1-4, with 9 positions matching TRBD1. The CDR3 spans 16 residues. V gave up 3 bases and J gave up 7 bases; unmatched junction bases: 9. Germline CDR1 and CDR2: MNHNS and SASEGT. The CDR3 spells CASSDSPQGAREKLFF. CDR3 in DNA: TGTGCCAGCAGTGATTCCCCACAGGGGGCGCGTGAAAAACTGTTTTTT.

This sequence joins TRBV7-9 and TRBJ1-1; D is ambiguous. CDR3 length equals 13 residues. V gave up 1 base and J gave up 5 bases, with 8 bases separating them. Looked up from germline, CDR1 is SEHNR and CDR2 is FQNEAQ (reference sequence). CDR3: CASSLVSGTEAFF. The CDR3 DNA follows: TGTGCCAGCAGCTTAGTTTCCGGGACTGAAGCTTTCTTT. The full variable domain, with the rest looked up from reference TRBV7-9 and TRBJ1-1, is DTGVSQNPRHKITKRGQNVTFRCDPISEHNRLYWYRQTLGQGPEFLTYFQNEAQLEKSRLLSDRFSAERPKGSFSTLEIQRTEQGDSAMYLCASSLVSGTEAFFGQGTRLTVV.

The V call is TRBV5-5, the J call TRBJ2-3; the D is unclear. The V end was cut by 2 bases, the J end by 2 bases, with 15 bases between. Per germline, CDR1 SGHKS and CDR2 YYEKEE (reference sequence). The CDR3 extends over 16 amino acids. DNA of the CDR3: TGTGCCAGCAGCTTTAGGTTGCTGGGCAACACAGATACGCAGTATTTT. This codes for CASSFRLLGNTDTQYF.

This clone showed up just once. The CDR3 loop is CATSPGQGTDTQYF. CDR3 coding DNA: TGTGCCACCAGTCCGGGACAGGGTACAGATACGCAGTATTTT. The chain couples TRBV24-1 to TRBJ2-3; TRBD1 matches 9 bases. V trimming: 6 bases; J trimming: 3 bases; junction bases outside the gene matches: 3. CDR3 size: 14 residues. Germline lookup yields CDR1 KGHDR and CDR2 SFDVKD.

On this clone: Other nucleotide sequences in the sample specify the same CDR3. V gene TRBV5-5 combines with J gene TRBJ1-1; D is uncertain. CDR1 and CDR2 from the germline V gene are SGHKS and YYEKEE (reference sequence). The CDR3 sequence is 13 residues long. Trimming pared 0 bases from V and 6 bases from J, leaving 9 bases between. The CDR3 here is CASSLEWGAEAFF. The CDR3 DNA sequence: TGTGCCAGCAGCTTGGAGTGGGGAGCTGAAGCTTTCTTT.